A single sample is the source of the 30 T cell receptor beta chains below, sequenced in a study of CD8 T cell repertoires and HIV-1 epitope variants. Produced via immunoSEQ multiplex PCR; TCRdb's table is partial and in-frame only. The sample carries thousands of clones, approximately 71% recorded once. These receptors have no known antigen. Sequenced material: cultured CD8+ T cells derived from PBMCs. These TCRs come from a male donor with HIV.

This chain uses TRBV6-5 with TRBJ2-5; D is uncertain. Trimming left V 2 bases short and J 5 bases short, with 12 bases between. CDR3 size: 14 residues. Germline V gene lookup returns CDR1 MNHEY and CDR2 SVGAGI. CDR3 residues: CASSYVGTKETQYF. The CDR3 DNA is TGTGCCAGCAGTTACGTCGGAACAAAGGAGACCCAGTACTTC.

The rearrangement uses TRBV19 and TRBJ1-1, with TRBD1 as a possible D gene (5 bases). CDR1 and CDR2 from the germline V gene are LNHDA and SQIVND (reference sequence). The CDR3 extends over 15 amino acids. The V and J ends lost 3 bases and 4 bases respectively, with 15 bases between them. The CDR3 DNA follows: TGTGCCAGTAGTATCCACTTGGGGGTTGGCACTGAAGCTTTCTTT. It codes for CASSIHLGVGTEAFF.

A remark on this clone: A read error may account for a junction end that differs from germline. This chain links TRBV6-4 with TRBJ2-4; D may be TRBD2 (5 bases). This CDR3 has 18 amino acids. CDR1 MRHNA and CDR2 SNTAGT come from the germline V gene. CDR3 bases: TGTGCCAGCAGTTCCCGCTCCTCAAGGCGGGTAGCCAAAAACATTCAATACTTC. Encoded protein: CASSSRSSRRVAKNIQYF.

The chain is built from TRBV28 and TRBJ2-5, with D possibly TRBD2 on 5 matching bases. This CDR3 is 15 amino acids long. Germline CDR1 and CDR2: MDHEN and SYDVKM. Trimming took 5 bases from V and 3 from J, leaving 16 bases between them. The CDR3 DNA is TGTGCCAGCAGTATCCTCCGGGATCTAAAAGAGACCCAGTACTTC. It specifies CASSILRDLKETQYF.

Here the CDR3 reads CASSPVRVEQYF. The CDR3 bases are TGTGCCAGCAGCCCAGTCCGGGTCGAGCAGTACTTC. The chain links TRBV6-6 to TRBJ2-7; D is undetermined. The germline gives CDR1 MNHNY, CDR2 SVGAGI (reference sequence). The CDR3 totals 12 residues. The V gene lost 6 bases and the J gene lost 6 bases, with 12 bases spanning the gap.

Here the CDR3 reads CASSEGTKRYEQYF. CDR3 DNA sequence: TGCGCCAGCAGTGAGGGGACTAAACGGTACGAGCAGTACTTC. The J gene is TRBJ2-7, the V gene TRBV10-1, with TRBD2 identical over 7 bases. V lost 2 bases and J lost 4; bases outside the gene matches: 5. The CDR3 runs to 14 residues. The germline gives CDR1 WNHNN, CDR2 SYGVQD (reference sequence).

This clone has just a few counts. The chain employs TRBV4-1 and TRBJ2-7; maybe TRBD1 (5 bases). Per the germline V gene, CDR1 is MGHRA and CDR2 is YSYEKL. This CDR3 spans 16 amino acids. V was cut by 0 bases and J by 2 bases, with 14 bases left in between. CDR3 bases: TGCGCCAGCAGCCAAGATCCCGCAGGGATGACCTACGAGCAGTACTTC. This sequence encodes CASSQDPAGMTYEQYF.

The genes are TRBV5-1 and TRBJ2-2, with a tentative D call TRBD2 (5 bases). CDR1 and CDR2 (germline): SGHRS, YFSETQ. V lost 2 bases and J 5 bases, leaving 7 bases between the germline ends. CDR3 length equals 13 residues. CDR3 amino acids: CASSFSGTGELFF. The CDR3 DNA sequence: TGCGCCAGCAGCTTTTCGGGGACCGGGGAGCTGTTTTTT.

The gene calls are TRBV7-6 and TRBJ2-7; 9 nucleotides line up with TRBD2. The V segment lost 4 bases and the J segment 6 bases; nucleotides outside the gene matches: 13. This CDR3 spans 16 amino acids. Per germline, CDR1 SGHVS and CDR2 FNYEAQ. The CDR3 coding sequence is TGTGCCAGCAGCTCAACATTAGCGGGAGAGGTCCGCGAGCAGTACTTC. This sequence encodes CASSSTLAGEVREQYF.

The chain has TRBV7-2 and TRBJ2-1, with D tentatively TRBD1 or TRBD2 (5 bases each). The V gene lost 5 bases and the J gene lost 6 bases, with 14 bases spanning the gap. Germline V gene data show CDR1 as SGHTA and CDR2 as FQGNSA. CDR3 length: 14 residues. This CDR3 is CASSLLGAANEQFF. CDR3 in DNA: TGTGCCAGCAGCCTACTCGGGGCTGCCAATGAGCAGTTCTTC.

The V call is TRBV30, the J call TRBJ2-1; D possibly corresponds to TRBD1 (6 bases). The CDR3 is made up of 12 amino acids. Trimming cost V 1 base and J 13 bases, with 14 bases left between them. CDR1 and CDR2 from the germline V gene are GTSNPN and SVGIG (reference sequence). The CDR3 nucleotides are TGTGCCTGGAGTGAGGGGGAACAGCTCCAGTTCTTC. Translated, it gives CAWSEGEQLQFF.

This clone was observed a handful of times. The chain employs TRBV7-3 and TRBJ1-5; no clear D. V gave up 1 base and J gave up 2 bases, with 12 bases separating them. The V gene's germline CDR1 is SGHTA and CDR2 FQGTGA. The CDR3 covers 16 residues. The CDR3 here is CASSLNGGLRNQPQHF. Here the CDR3 DNA reads TGTGCCAGCAGCTTAAATGGAGGGTTGCGCAATCAGCCCCAGCATTTT.

V gene TRBV4-3 combines with J gene TRBJ2-5, with TRBD1 matching 9 bases. The J segment lost 4 bases and the V segment lost 1 base, leaving 4 bases of the junction unmatched. The CDR3 runs 15 residues. The V gene's germline CDR1 is LGHNA and CDR2 YSLEER. CDR3 DNA sequence: TGCGCCAGCAGCCAAGCGACAGGGGGGTTAGAGACCCAGTACTTC. Its protein product is CASSQATGGLETQYF.

This chain links TRBV29-1 with TRBJ1-4; TRBD1 agrees at 8 bases. Trimming removed 3 bases from V and 7 bases from J; junction bases left unmatched: 7. The CDR3 has 14 residues. From germline, CDR1 is SQVTM and CDR2 ANQGSEA. The CDR3 DNA sequence: TGCAGCGTTGAGATGACAGGGGAGGGTGAAAAACTGTTTTTT. Encoded protein: CSVEMTGEGEKLFF.

V usage is TRBV5-4 and J usage is TRBJ2-1; 8 bases align to TRBD2. The CDR3 is 15 residues long. In germline, CDR1 is SGHNT, CDR2 YYREEE (reference sequence). J lost 8 bases, V lost 1 base, and 8 bases had no gene match. The CDR3 region is CASSLLAGRADEQFF. CDR3 nucleotides: TGTGCCAGCAGCTTGTTAGCGGGGCGGGCTGATGAGCAGTTCTTC.

The CDR3 DNA reads TGTGCCTGGAGTCCCAGGGGACAAAACTATGGCTACACCTTC. This gives the protein CAWSPRGQNYGYTF. The chain links TRBV30 to TRBJ1-2; D perhaps matches TRBD1 (6 bases). With 2 bases removed from V and 2 bases from J, the gap between germline ends came to 12 bases. Germline V gives CDR1 GTSNPN, CDR2 SVGIG (reference sequence). This CDR3 region has 14 residues. Full variable domain (missing parts from reference TRBV30 and TRBJ1-2): SQTIHQWPATLVQPVGSPLSLECTVEGTSNPNLYWYRQAAGRGLQLLFYSVGIGQISSEVPQNLSASRPQDRQFILSSKKLLLSDSGFYLCAWSPRGQNYGYTFGSGTRLTVV.

The chain joins TRBV10-3 to TRBJ2-7; D possibly corresponds to TRBD1 (5 bases). CDR3 length equals 14 residues. Germline values: CDR1 ENHRY, CDR2 SYGVKD. Trimming took 2 bases from V and 5 from J, leaving 13 bases between them. This chain's CDR3 is CAISEPDSSDEQYF. In nucleotides, the CDR3 is TGTGCCATCAGTGAGCCAGACAGTTCTGACGAGCAGTACTTC.

V gene TRBV13 combines with J gene TRBJ2-1, with TRBD1 matching over 11 bases. The CDR3 contains 17 residues. Germline V lookup: CDR1 PRHDT, CDR2 FYEKMQ (reference sequence). With 4 bases clipped from V and 5 bases from J, the junction kept 10 bases outside the gene matches. This CDR3 is CASSSLRDRGNNNEQFF. Written as DNA, the CDR3 is TGTGCCAGCAGCTCGCTCCGGGACAGGGGGAACAACAATGAGCAGTTCTTC.

This clone appeared once. The chain couples TRBV7-6 to TRBJ2-7; tentatively, D is TRBD2 (5 bases). Trimming pared 0 bases from V and 7 bases from J, leaving 13 bases between. Per germline, CDR1 SGHVS and CDR2 FNYEAQ. The CDR3 length is 14 residues. CDR3 bases: TGTGCCAGCAGCTTAGCGGGAGACCTGCGGGAGCAGTACTTC. Translation gives CASSLAGDLREQYF.

This chain uses TRBV11-3 with TRBJ2-7; D possibly uses TRBD1 or TRBD2 (6 bases each). Germline assignment: CDR1 SGHNT and CDR2 YENEEA. The CDR3 sequence is 14 residues long. V was trimmed by 1 base and J by 6 bases, leaving 13 bases between them. CDR3: CASSLGTGATEQYF. CDR3 nucleotide sequence: TGTGCCAGCAGCTTAGGGACGGGGGCTACCGAGCAGTACTTC.

The V call is TRBV27, the J call TRBJ2-5; 9 bases are shared with TRBD1. Germline V lookup: CDR1 MNHEY, CDR2 SMNVEV (reference sequence). This CDR3 has 19 residues. V was clipped by 4 bases and J by 5 bases; unmatched bases: 20. The CDR3 reads CASSSTTTTQGAKGETQYF. The CDR3 nucleotides read TGTGCCAGCAGTTCCACGACAACCACACAGGGGGCGAAGGGCGAGACCCAGTACTTC.

The rearrangement uses TRBV5-4 and TRBJ1-1, with 7 bases aligning to TRBD1. CDR3 size: 13 residues. CDR1 is SGHNT, CDR2 YYREEE, per germline (reference sequence). J gave up 4 bases and V 4 bases, and 4 bases lay outside the gene matches. The CDR3 reads CASSQQGGTEAFF. The CDR3 DNA sequence: TGTGCCAGCAGCCAGCAGGGGGGCACTGAAGCTTTCTTT.

The chain uses TRBV7-6 and TRBJ1-6; perhaps TRBD1 as D (6 bases). Per the germline V gene, CDR1 is SGHVS and CDR2 is FNYEAQ. Trimming took off 5 bases at V and 7 bases at J, with 15 bases between the two ends. There are 15 residues in the CDR3. Here the CDR3 reads CASSLEQGRNSPLHF. The CDR3 DNA sequence: TGTGCCAGCAGCCTCGAACAGGGACGGAATTCACCCCTCCACTTT.

The V and J genes are TRBV4-3 and TRBJ2-7; 11 nucleotides align to TRBD2. Germline V gene data show CDR1 as LGHNA and CDR2 as YSLEER. The CDR3 consists of 16 residues. With V trimmed by 0 bases and J by 6 bases, 7 bases remained unmatched. The CDR3 protein is CASSQDRGLAGIEQYF. The CDR3 DNA is TGCGCCAGCAGCCAAGATCGAGGACTAGCGGGTATCGAGCAGTACTTC.

The rearrangement links TRBV28 to TRBJ1-5; 7 bases align to TRBD1. The V gene's germline CDR1 is MDHEN and CDR2 SYDVKM. The CDR3 contains 14 residues. Trimming at V came to 6 bases and at J to 5 bases, leaving 7 bases not matched to a gene. The CDR3 region is CASSPDRLHQPQHF. DNA for the CDR3: TGTGCCAGCAGCCCGGACAGGCTCCATCAGCCCCAGCATTTT. Combining the CDR3 with reference TRBV28 and TRBJ1-5 gives the whole variable domain DVKVTQSSRYLVKRTGEKVFLECVQDMDHENMFWYRQDPGLGLRLIYFSYDVKMKEKGDIPEGYSVSREKKERFSLILESASTNQTSMYLCASSPDRLHQPQHFGDGTRLSIL.

The gene calls are TRBV6-1 and TRBJ2-3, with a tentative D call TRBD1 (6 bases). V lost 6 bases to trimming and J lost 6 bases, with 16 bases between them. The germline CDR1 and CDR2 sequences are MNHNS and SASEGT. This CDR3 spans 14 amino acids. CDR3 in amino acids: CASRQGGSVDTQYF. The DNA of the CDR3 is TGTGCCAGCAGACAGGGTGGATCGGTGGATACGCAGTATTTT.

This clone was counted a few times. This sequence joins TRBV28 and TRBJ1-6, with D possibly matching TRBD1 (5 bases). Trimming left V 8 bases short and J 10 bases short, with 12 bases between. CDR1 MDHEN and CDR2 SYDVKM come from the germline V gene. The CDR3 has 12 amino acids. The CDR3 DNA follows: TGTGCCAGCGGGGCCGGGAACTCACCCCTCCACTTT. Its protein is CASGAGNSPLHF.

The rearrangement uses TRBV7-8 and TRBJ1-5; TRBD1 aligns across 10 bases. The CDR3 has 17 amino acids. V gave up 7 bases and J gave up 3 bases; unmatched junction bases: 12. From germline, CDR1 is SGHVS and CDR2 FQNEAQ. The CDR3 sequence: CASIKDGQGGDNQPQHF. For the CDR3, the DNA is TGTGCCAGCATCAAGGACGGACAGGGGGGAGACAATCAGCCCCAGCATTTT. Filled out from reference TRBV7-8 and TRBJ1-5, the complete variable domain reads GAGVSQSPRYKVAKRGQDVALRCDPISGHVSLFWYQQALGQGPEFLTYFQNEAQLDKSGLPSDRFFAERPEGSVSTLKIQRTQQEDSAVYLCASIKDGQGGDNQPQHFGDGTRLSIL.

The chain combines TRBV27 with TRBJ2-7; D uncertain. There are 14 residues in the CDR3. Trimming left V 3 bases short and J 3 bases short, with 12 bases between. CDR1 and CDR2 from the germline V gene are MNHEY and SMNVEV (reference sequence). In DNA form, the CDR3 reads TGTGCCAGCAGTTTGTCGGCTGCAGTCTACGAGCAGTACTTC. Translating gives CASSLSAAVYEQYF.

V gene TRBV6-4 combines with J gene TRBJ2-3; 13 bases line up with TRBD2. This CDR3 is 16 amino acids long. V lost 2 bases, J lost 4 bases, and 3 bases stayed unmatched. Germline V gene data show CDR1 as MRHNA and CDR2 as SNTAGT. Here the CDR3 DNA reads TGTGCCAGCAGTGACGCGACTAGCGGGGGGTCAGATACGCAGTATTTT. It codes for CASSDATSGGSDTQYF.